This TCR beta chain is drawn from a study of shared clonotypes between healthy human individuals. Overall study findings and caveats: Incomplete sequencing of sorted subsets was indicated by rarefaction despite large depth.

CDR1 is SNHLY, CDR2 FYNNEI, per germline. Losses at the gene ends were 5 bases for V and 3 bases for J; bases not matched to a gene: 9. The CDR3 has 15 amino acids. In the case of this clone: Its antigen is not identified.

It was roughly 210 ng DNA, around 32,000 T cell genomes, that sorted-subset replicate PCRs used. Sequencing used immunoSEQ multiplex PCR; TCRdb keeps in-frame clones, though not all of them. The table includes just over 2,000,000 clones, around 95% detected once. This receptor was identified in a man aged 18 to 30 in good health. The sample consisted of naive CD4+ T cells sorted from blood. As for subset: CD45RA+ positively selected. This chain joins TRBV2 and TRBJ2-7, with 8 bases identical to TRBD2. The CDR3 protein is CASSRERGPNYEQYF. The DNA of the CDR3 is TGTGCCAGCAGTCGGGAGCGGGGGCCGAACTACGAGCAGTACTTC.